Below are 29 T cell receptor beta chains sequenced from a single sample in a study of beta chain features in type 1 diabetes. General observations from the study: Shortening that was moderate but significant affected the TCRB CDR3s of Type 1 diabetes patients in all four CD4+ subsets.

Their specific antigens are unknown. Sequencing targeted expressed TCRB transcripts, as all isolated RNA had been reverse transcribed. Assay used: immunoSEQ multiplex PCR; TCRdb lists only in-frame clones, some missing. Seen here are 250,000 to 300,000 clones, roughly a quarter observed once, and the top ten hold more than 0.009%. What was sequenced was naive CD4+ T cells from blood. The receptors shown here come from a woman in her twenties or thirties with type 1 diabetes.

This clone was seen a handful of times. This sequence joins TRBV27 and TRBJ2-7; D is unresolved. V dropped 4 bases and J dropped 2 bases, with 3 bases sitting between them. This CDR3 has 11 residues. Germline V gives CDR1 MNHEY, CDR2 SMNVEV (reference sequence). CDR3 DNA: TGTGCCAGCAGTTCAGCCTACGAGCAGTACTTC. This sequence encodes CASSSAYEQYF.

The CDR3 region is CASRDRNNEQFF. The CDR3 DNA reads as TGTGCCAGCAGGGACAGAAACAATGAGCAGTTCTTC. The chain combines TRBV27 with TRBJ2-1; a possible D gene is TRBD1 (6 bases). Germline V CDR1 and CDR2: MNHEY, SMNVEV (reference sequence). The CDR3 consists of 12 residues. V was pared by 6 bases and J by 5 bases, with 8 bases between.

The gene calls are TRBV18 and TRBJ2-5; 8 positions match TRBD2. The germline CDR1 and CDR2 sequences are KGHSH and LQKENI. This CDR3 comprises 16 residues. Germline trimming cut 4 bases from V and 1 base from J; bases unmatched to any gene: 8. The CDR3 protein is CASSRIPGGVQETQYF. The CDR3 DNA reads as TGTGCCAGCTCACGGATCCCCGGGGGGGTCCAAGAGACCCAGTACTTC.

The V call is TRBV27, the J call TRBJ2-3; D gene uncertain. The CDR3 covers 11 residues. V lost 4 bases and J 12 bases, leaving 11 bases between the germline ends. Germline V gene sequence: CDR1 MNHEY, CDR2 SMNVEV (reference sequence). The CDR3 sequence is CASSSTGYQYF. Here the CDR3 DNA reads TGTGCCAGCAGTTCAACCGGTTATCAGTATTTT.

The chain recombines TRBV7-9 with TRBJ1-2, with 10 bases aligning to TRBD1. From germline, CDR1 is SEHNR and CDR2 FQNEAQ (reference sequence). V shed 0 bases and J 4 bases; nucleotides not matched to a gene: 2. The CDR3 runs 15 residues. CDR3 protein: CASSLATGGSYGYTF. DNA for the CDR3: TGTGCCAGCAGCTTAGCGACAGGGGGCTCCTATGGCTACACCTTC.

The rearrangement uses TRBV4-1 and TRBJ2-1, with a possible D match to TRBD1 (6 bases). With 0 bases removed from V and 4 bases from J, the gap between germline ends came to 19 bases. The CDR3 is 18 amino acids. The germline CDR1 and CDR2 sequences are MGHRA and YSYEKL. The CDR3 DNA reads as TGCGCCAGCAGCCAAGATTCCAGGGGATTGGGTTGGTACAATGAGCAGTTCTTC. This sequence encodes CASSQDSRGLGWYNEQFF.

This sequence joins TRBV15 and TRBJ2-1; weak D call: TRBD2 (5 bases). The CDR3 length is 15 residues. From germline, CDR1 is LNHNV and CDR2 YYDKDF (reference sequence). Deletions cut 0 bases from V and 8 bases from J, with 14 bases between. The CDR3 loop reads CATSRDWTGWDEQFF. CDR3 nucleotides: TGTGCCACCAGCAGAGATTGGACGGGGTGGGATGAGCAGTTCTTC. The whole variable domain, remainder taken from reference TRBV15 and TRBJ2-1, is DAMVIQNPRYQVTQFGKPVTLSCSQTLNHNVMYWYQQKSSQAPKLLFHYYDKDFNNEADTPDNFQSRRPNTSFCFLDIRSPGLGDTAMYLCATSRDWTGWDEQFFGPGTRLTVL.

The V call is TRBV29-1, the J call TRBJ1-2; 8 bases agree with TRBD1. The CDR3 spans 16 residues. The V gene's germline CDR1 is SQVTM and CDR2 ANQGSEA. V lost 1 base and J lost 3; bases outside the gene matches: 10. Written as DNA, the CDR3 is TGCAGCGTTGAAGCCCTTGGACAGGGAACCGACTATGGCTACACCTTC. Amino acid sequence: CSVEALGQGTDYGYTF. Full variable domain (missing parts from reference TRBV29-1 and TRBJ1-2): SAVISQKPSRDICQRGTSLTIQCQVDSQVTMMFWYRQQPGQSLTLIATANQGSEATYESGFVIDKFPISRPNLTFSTLTVSNMSPEDSSIYLCSVEALGQGTDYGYTFGSGTRLTVV.

This clone was found a few times. This CDR3 reads CASSQPPGQGDEKLFF. CDR3 bases: TGCGCCAGCAGCCAACCACCGGGACAGGGGGATGAAAAACTGTTTTTT. J is TRBJ1-4 and V is TRBV4-1, with 11 bases matching TRBD1. CDR3 size: 16 residues. J lost 6 bases, V lost 2 bases, and 5 bases had no gene match. Looked up from germline, CDR1 is MGHRA and CDR2 is YSYEKL.

The chain has TRBV4-2 and TRBJ2-5; D perhaps matches TRBD2 (6 bases). This CDR3 has 15 residues. The V gene's germline CDR1 is LGHNA and CDR2 YNFKEQ. V was cut by 0 bases and J by 5 bases, with 13 bases left in between. CDR3 protein: CASSQEKRVGETQYF. CDR3 DNA sequence: TGTGCCAGCAGCCAAGAGAAGCGGGTGGGGGAGACCCAGTACTTC.

This clone was detected a few times. The chain has TRBV5-1 and TRBJ2-2; tentatively, D is TRBD2 (5 bases). Germline V CDR1 and CDR2: SGHRS, YFSETQ. The CDR3 has 15 amino acids. The germline V and J ends were trimmed by 0 bases and 5 bases, with 11 bases remaining between them. The CDR3 is CASSLAAGRTGELFF. The CDR3 DNA follows: TGCGCCAGCAGCTTGGCGGCTGGGAGAACCGGGGAGCTGTTTTTT. The entire variable domain, with the rest obtained from reference TRBV5-1 and TRBJ2-2, is as follows: KAGVTQTPRYLIKTRGQQVTLSCSPISGHRSVSWYQQTPGQGLQFLFEYFSETQRNKGNFPGRFSGRQFSNSRSEMNVSTLELGDSALYLCASSLAAGRTGELFFGEGSRLTVL.

The V gene is TRBV12-5, the J gene TRBJ1-1; tentative D call: TRBD1 (6 bases). From germline, CDR1 is LGHNT and CDR2 FRNRAP. There are 14 residues in the CDR3. V was shortened by 6 bases and J by 0 bases, with 11 bases between the two germline ends. In DNA form, the CDR3 reads TGTGCTAGTGGCCGAGGACAGATGAACACTGAAGCTTTCTTT. Translating gives CASGRGQMNTEAFF.

The V and J genes are TRBV9 and TRBJ1-1, with D maybe TRBD1 (5 bases). Germline CDR1 is SGDLS and CDR2 is YYNGEE. V was shortened by 0 bases and J by 3 bases, with 9 bases between the two germline ends. The CDR3 extends over 14 amino acids. CDR3 region: CASSVAQGYTEAFF. DNA of the CDR3: TGTGCCAGCAGCGTAGCTCAGGGATACACTGAAGCTTTCTTT. Drawing the rest from reference TRBV9 and TRBJ1-1, the complete variable domain is DSGVTQTPKHLITATGQRVTLRCSPRSGDLSVYWYQQSLDQGLQFLIQYYNGEERAKGNILERFSAQQFPDLHSELNLSSLELGDSALYFCASSVAQGYTEAFFGQGTRLTVV.

The sample holds a few counts of this clone. V is TRBV30 and J is TRBJ2-3; 8 bases map to TRBD2. V lost 0 bases, J lost 12 bases, and 2 bases stayed unmatched. CDR1 GTSNPN and CDR2 SVGIG come from the germline V gene (reference sequence). The CDR3 totals 11 residues. The CDR3 reads CAWSVAGVQYF. The DNA for the CDR3 is TGTGCCTGGAGTGTAGCGGGGGTCCAGTATTTT.

V and J are TRBV28 and TRBJ2-1; 9 bases map to TRBD2. The CDR3 runs to 15 residues. Germline lookup yields CDR1 MDHEN and CDR2 SYDVKM. The trim removed 5 bases at V and 1 base at J, leaving 3 bases unmatched. CDR3 loop: CASSRAGGSYNEQFF. The CDR3 coding sequence is TGTGCCAGCAGTCGAGCGGGAGGATCCTACAATGAGCAGTTCTTC.

The V gene is TRBV2, the J gene TRBJ2-7, with D maybe TRBD1 (6 bases). Germline values: CDR1 SNHLY, CDR2 FYNNEI. There are 13 residues in the CDR3. Trimming removed 4 bases from V and 3 bases from J, with 10 bases in between. The CDR3 is CASSGTAYYEQYF. CDR3 coding DNA: TGTGCCAGCAGTGGGACAGCCTACTACGAGCAGTACTTC.

The chain combines TRBV19 with TRBJ2-2, with 9 bases lining up with TRBD1. Germline lookup yields CDR1 LNHDA and CDR2 SQIVND (reference sequence). The junction had 7 bases not matched to a gene; V was cut back by 4 bases and J by 4 bases. The CDR3 is 16 residues long. The CDR3: CASSTLGQGGTGELFF. Written as DNA, the CDR3 is TGTGCCAGTAGTACCCTGGGACAGGGTGGCACCGGGGAGCTGTTTTTT.

This rearrangement joins TRBV30 to TRBJ2-1, with D maybe TRBD2 (5 bases). V was trimmed by 5 bases and J by 0 bases, leaving 8 bases between them. The CDR3 covers 13 residues. Germline CDR1 reads GTSNPN; CDR2 reads SVGIG (reference sequence). DNA of the CDR3: TGTGCCTGGTTAAGCGGCTCCTACAATGAGCAGTTCTTC. Translated, it gives CAWLSGSYNEQFF.

This clone was observed a few times. This chain links TRBV2 with TRBJ2-3; D remains ambiguous. The CDR3 has 10 amino acids. Germline-derived CDR1 and CDR2 are SNHLY and FYNNEI. The V end was cut by 4 bases, the J end by 7 bases, with 3 bases between. The CDR3 sequence is CASSVNTQYF. In DNA, the CDR3 is TGTGCCAGCAGTGTAAATACGCAGTATTTT.

V is TRBV7-8 and J is TRBJ2-1, with 10 bases matching TRBD2. The CDR3 totals 16 residues. Germline V CDR1 and CDR2: SGHVS, FQNEAQ. Trimming removed 0 bases from V and 4 bases from J; junction bases left unmatched: 3. CDR3 sequence reads: CASSLASGRDYNEQFF. CDR3 nucleotides: TGTGCCAGCAGCTTAGCCAGCGGGAGGGATTACAATGAGCAGTTCTTC.

This clone was counted once. The rearrangement joins TRBV2 to TRBJ1-2, with D uncertain. The CDR3 totals 13 residues. Germline CDR1 reads SNHLY; CDR2 reads FYNNEI. V lost 1 base to trimming and J lost 8 bases, with 11 bases between them. This CDR3 reads CASSEVALLGYTF. The DNA for the CDR3 is TGTGCCAGCAGTGAAGTAGCGTTACTGGGCTACACCTTC.

This clone occurred a few times. The chain couples TRBV2 to TRBJ2-1, with D maybe TRBD2 (5 bases). The CDR3 is made up of 13 amino acids. Germline V gene sequence: CDR1 SNHLY, CDR2 FYNNEI. Trimming stripped 2 bases from V and 12 bases from J, with 14 bases between. CDR3 coding DNA: TGTGCCAGCAGTGAAAGTGTCGGGGATGGGCAGTTCTTC. This gives the protein CASSESVGDGQFF.

This clone was counted between two and nine times. The chain recombines TRBV5-1 with TRBJ2-1; the match to TRBD2 covers 9 bases. Trimming took 1 base from V and 6 from J; bases not matched to a gene: 8. Germline V gene lookup returns CDR1 SGHRS and CDR2 YFSETQ. The CDR3 is made up of 16 amino acids. The CDR3 sequence is CASSLLPGTSSNEQFF. The CDR3 coding sequence is TGCGCCAGCAGCTTGCTCCCCGGGACTAGCTCCAATGAGCAGTTCTTC.

This clone was observed a handful of times. J is TRBJ1-4 and V is TRBV7-9; a weak D match, TRBD1 (6 bases). The CDR3 runs 14 residues. Germline values: CDR1 SEHNR, CDR2 FQNEAQ (reference sequence). Between the trimmed V and J ends, which lost 5 bases and 2 bases, there was a span of 9 bases. CDR3 in amino acids: CASSLDRTNEKLFF. CDR3 DNA sequence: TGTGCCAGCAGCCTAGACAGGACTAATGAAAAACTGTTTTTT.

The chain uses TRBV11-2 and TRBJ1-1; 7 bases line up with TRBD1. The trim removed 5 bases at V and 3 bases at J, leaving 3 bases unmatched. This CDR3 is 13 amino acids long. From germline, CDR1 is SGHAT and CDR2 FQNNGV. The CDR3 DNA is TGTGCCAGCAGCCGAGACAGGGACACTGAAGCTTTCTTT. Amino acids: CASSRDRDTEAFF.

CDR3 residues: CSASNDNEQYF. CDR3 nucleotide sequence: TGCAGTGCTAGTAACGACAACGAGCAGTACTTC. J is TRBJ2-7 and V is TRBV20-1; D not resolved. Trimming shortened V by 3 bases and J by 5 bases, and 8 bases separated the two germline ends. The germline gives CDR1 DFQATT, CDR2 SNEGSKA (reference sequence). CDR3 length: 11 residues.

Only a few counts were recorded for this clone. The CDR3 reads CATSWGDDEQYF. CDR3 nucleotide sequence: TGTGCCACCTCATGGGGAGATGACGAGCAGTACTTC. The chain has TRBV14 and TRBJ2-7; the D gene is possibly TRBD2 (5 bases). Germline V CDR1 and CDR2: SGHDN, FVKESK. V shed 10 bases and J shed 5 bases, with 15 bases lying between them. The CDR3 has 12 residues.

This clone was observed a few times. The chain links TRBV18 to TRBJ2-7; D perhaps matches TRBD1 (6 bases). V lost 2 bases and J lost 3, with 8 bases in between. The CDR3 has 13 amino acids. Germline lookup yields CDR1 KGHSH and CDR2 LQKENI. The CDR3 DNA is TGTGCCAGCTCACCAAGGACAGACTACGAGCAGTACTTC. It specifies CASSPRTDYEQYF.

This chain connects TRBV13 to TRBJ2-3; D is unclear. The V end was cut by 4 bases, the J end by 3 bases, with 11 bases between. This CDR3 has 14 residues. In germline, CDR1 is PRHDT, CDR2 FYEKMQ (reference sequence). The CDR3 sequence: CASSSGGGTDTQYF. The CDR3 region has the DNA TGTGCCAGCAGCTCCGGCGGTGGGACAGATACGCAGTATTTT.